The 16 T cell receptor beta chains given below trace back to one sample, sequenced in a study of shared clonotypes between healthy human individuals. The protocol was immunoSEQ multiplex PCR, while the TCRdb copy is restricted to in-frame clones and leaves out a portion. The sample consists of millions of clones, about 95% of them appearing once. Positive CCR7 selection of CD45RO-negative cells yielded the naive CD8 cells, and terminally differentiated effector memory CD45RA+ cells were excluded. The specimen sequenced was naive CD8+ T cells sorted from blood. The origin of the receptors is a man between 18 and 29 years old in good health.

The chain has TRBV20-1 and TRBJ1-1, with unresolved D. Between the trimmed V and J ends, which lost 4 bases and 8 bases, there was a span of 11 bases. The CDR3 is made up of 11 amino acids. CDR1 and CDR2 (germline): DFQATT, SNEGSKA (reference sequence). CDR3 coding DNA: TGCAGTGCTACGCGAGTCCGGGAAGCTTTCTTT. Translated, it gives CSATRVREAFF.

The chain employs TRBV6-5 and TRBJ1-5; 7 positions agree with TRBD1. The CDR3 loop spans 15 amino acids. Germline V CDR1 and CDR2: MNHEY, SVGAGI. The ends lost 6 bases at V and 1 base at J; junction bases unmatched: 6. CDR3 nucleotide sequence: TGTGCCAGCAGGGACAGGTCTGACAGCAATCAGCCCCAGCATTTT. This codes for CASRDRSDSNQPQHF.

This chain uses TRBV2 with TRBJ1-1, with D possibly TRBD1 on 6 matching bases. Per germline, CDR1 SNHLY and CDR2 FYNNEI. Trimming shortened V by 4 bases and J by 0 bases, and 12 bases separated the two germline ends. The CDR3 is 15 residues long. The CDR3 region is CASSAVGTLNTEAFF. CDR3 DNA: TGTGCCAGCAGTGCAGTAGGGACACTGAACACTGAAGCTTTCTTT.

The chain employs TRBV5-6 and TRBJ2-1, with 9 positions matching TRBD2. Germline CDR1 SGHDT, CDR2 YYEEEE. This CDR3 is 14 amino acids long. The junction had 2 bases not matched to a gene; V was cut back by 4 bases and J by 3 bases. This chain's CDR3 is CASSISGSYNEQFF. The CDR3, as DNA: TGTGCCAGCAGCATTAGCGGGAGCTACAATGAGCAGTTCTTC. Supplemented by reference TRBV5-6 and TRBJ2-1, the full variable domain reads DAGVTQSPTHLIKTRGQQVTLRCSPKSGHDTVSWYQQALGQGPQFIFQYYEEEERQRGNFPDRFSGHQFPNYSSELNVNALLLGDSALYLCASSISGSYNEQFFGPGTRLTVL.

The chain carries TRBV10-1 and TRBJ2-2, with TRBD2 identical over 7 bases. V trimming: 6 bases; J trimming: 6 bases; junction bases outside the gene matches: 7. CDR1 and CDR2 (germline): WNHNN, SYGVQD (reference sequence). The CDR3 extends over 14 amino acids. CDR3 sequence reads: CASSAGDVPGELFF. CDR3 DNA: TGCGCCAGCAGCGCGGGGGACGTGCCCGGGGAGCTGTTTTTT.

This clone turned up a few times. V gene TRBV30 combines with J gene TRBJ2-7; D may be TRBD1 or TRBD2 (6 bases each). CDR1 is GTSNPN and CDR2 is SVGIG in the germline V gene (reference sequence). CDR3 size: 14 residues. The V end lost 5 bases, the J end lost 2 bases, and 16 bases lay between the germline ends. CDR3 in amino acids: CAWAGGQGPYEQYF. CDR3 DNA: TGTGCCTGGGCTGGGGGGCAGGGCCCCTACGAGCAGTACTTC.

As DNA, the CDR3 is TGCGCCAGCAGCGGACTCGGGACACAAGCTGCTAGCACAGATACGCAGTATTTT. As protein: CASSGLGTQAASTDTQYF. The chain links TRBV5-1 to TRBJ2-3; D possibly corresponds to TRBD1 (6 bases). The CDR3 extends over 18 amino acids. Per germline, CDR1 SGHRS and CDR2 YFSETQ. Trimming shortened V by 4 bases and J by 0 bases, and 21 bases separated the two germline ends. The full variable domain, with the rest looked up from reference TRBV5-1 and TRBJ2-3, is KAGVTQTPRYLIKTRGQQVTLSCSPISGHRSVSWYQQTPGQGLQFLFEYFSETQRNKGNFPGRFSGRQFSNSRSEMNVSTLELGDSALYLCASSGLGTQAASTDTQYFGPGTRLTVL.

The chain carries TRBV11-2 and TRBJ1-1; 9 nucleotides line up with TRBD1. Germline CDR1 and CDR2: SGHAT and FQNNGV. V was pared by 3 bases and J by 4 bases, with 15 bases of the junction left unmatched. The CDR3 has 18 residues. This chain's CDR3 is CASSFFPGQGFSSTEAFF. As DNA, the CDR3 is TGTGCCAGCAGCTTTTTCCCGGGACAGGGTTTCTCGAGCACTGAAGCTTTCTTT. The full variable domain, with the rest looked up from reference TRBV11-2 and TRBJ1-1, is EAGVAQSPRYKIIEKRQSVAFWCNPISGHATLYWYQQILGQGPKLLIQFQNNGVVDDSQLPKDRFSAERLKGVDSTLKIQPAKLEDSAVYLCASSFFPGQGFSSTEAFFGQGTRLTVV.

The J gene is TRBJ1-2, the V gene TRBV11-2, with D unresolved. Trimming cost V 1 base and J 6 bases, with 9 bases left between them. Germline lookup yields CDR1 SGHAT and CDR2 FQNNGV. This CDR3 has 13 amino acids. CDR3 bases: TGTGCCAGCAGCTTAGGAAGGCTTCATGGCTACACCTTC. Translated, it gives CASSLGRLHGYTF.

As regards this clone: The same CDR3 also results from other DNA sequences found in this sample. CDR3 in amino acids: CAWSVVGTEAFF. As DNA, the CDR3 is TGTGCCTGGAGTGTAGTCGGCACTGAAGCTTTCTTT. The chain couples TRBV30 to TRBJ1-1; D remains unclear. This CDR3 has 12 residues. Trimming took 0 bases from V and 4 from J, leaving 6 bases between them. Germline-derived CDR1 and CDR2 are GTSNPN and SVGIG (reference sequence).

The chain combines TRBV27 with TRBJ1-6; D might be TRBD1 (5 bases). Germline values: CDR1 MNHEY, CDR2 SMNVEV (reference sequence). The CDR3 spans 16 residues. V was trimmed by 5 bases and J by 7 bases, leaving 18 bases between them. The CDR3 protein is CASSPYPEAGNSPLHF. CDR3 nucleotide sequence: TGTGCCAGCAGTCCGTATCCCGAGGCAGGGAATTCACCCCTCCACTTT.

The J gene is TRBJ2-7, the V gene TRBV11-2, with a tentative D call TRBD2 (5 bases). This CDR3 contains 14 residues. Per germline, CDR1 SGHAT and CDR2 FQNNGV. Trimming took 5 bases from V and 3 from J, leaving 14 bases between them. DNA for the CDR3: TGTGCCAGCAGCCCTAGTGGGGAGCTCTACGAGCAGTACTTC. Its translation: CASSPSGELYEQYF.

The chain links TRBV6-6 to TRBJ1-3; D is ambiguous. The germline V and J ends were trimmed by 1 base and 1 base, with 8 bases remaining between them. This CDR3 region has 15 residues. Germline V CDR1 and CDR2: MNHNY, SVGAGI (reference sequence). CDR3 sequence reads: CASSYYQESGNTIYF. CDR3 DNA sequence: TGTGCCAGCAGTTACTACCAGGAATCTGGAAACACCATATATTTT.

J is TRBJ2-5 and V is TRBV2; D not resolved. V lost 4 bases to trimming and J lost 5 bases, with 11 bases between them. Per germline, CDR1 SNHLY and CDR2 FYNNEI. The CDR3 contains 13 residues. The CDR3 bases are TGTGCCAGCAGTGGCTCGAGCGAGGAGACCCAGTACTTC. Translated: CASSGSSEETQYF.

This chain uses TRBV27 with TRBJ2-3; TRBD1 or TRBD2 may be the D gene (5 bases each). Germline loops: CDR1 MNHEY, CDR2 SMNVEV (reference sequence). This CDR3 region has 16 residues. V was pared by 2 bases and J by 4 bases, with 16 bases between. CDR3 DNA: TGTGCCAGCAGTTTACCCGGCGGAGAGGGGCCAGATACGCAGTATTTT. This gives the protein CASSLPGGEGPDTQYF.

The V and J genes are TRBV5-4 and TRBJ1-1; a possible D gene is TRBD1 (5 bases). V lost 6 bases to trimming and J lost 8 bases, with 14 bases between them. CDR1 and CDR2 from the germline V gene are SGHNT and YYREEE (reference sequence). The CDR3 length is 12 residues. The CDR3 DNA reads TGTGCCAGCACCTGGGACCTCGGGGAAGCTTTCTTT. Translated: CASTWDLGEAFF. Together with reference TRBV5-4 and TRBJ1-1, the CDR3 gives the full variable domain: ETGVTQSPTHLIKTRGQQVTLRCSSQSGHNTVSWYQQALGQGPQFIFQYYREEENGRGNFPPRFSGLQFPNYSSELNVNALELDDSALYLCASTWDLGEAFFGQGTRLTVV.